Detailed here is one T cell receptor (beta chain). This clone was seen only once. Which antigen it targets is not known. No much larger clone exists at a distance of one base, and base qualities are not known. This sample stems from a study of T cell responses to AZD1222 COVID-19 vaccine (dated by TCRdb to the early 2020s). About the investigation overall: Because spike-specific TCR depth and breadth did not differ between the two schedules, AZD1222 recipients who got a second dose at roughly 4 weeks were pooled with those who got a second dose at roughly 12 weeks. A total of more than 230 trial participants underwent TCR sequencing, of whom roughly 210 had received two doses of AZD1222 and some 25 had received two doses of the MenACWY control vaccine. Trial participants were enrolled by age into 18-55, 56-69 and 70-plus year subgroups, with around 150, 28 and 57 TCR-sequenced participants respectively. General conclusions and limits of the study: After two AZD1222 doses, both the breadth and the depth of spike-specific TCRs were significantly higher than at day 0 and than in MenACWY recipients. Because no day 14 peak-response samples were available, repertoires were characterized only after the peak T cell response. The 56-69-year group was small, and its depth increase did not reach significance, likely because of low power. Conclusions about previously exposed vaccinees are limited because only six or seven AZD1222 recipients were SARS-CoV-2 seropositive at baseline. Participants were mostly white British and included more females than males, and it was suggested by the authors that clonal diversity may have been underestimated. Vaccine-associated CD4 TCRs spanned the whole spike protein, with dominant responses in regions 160-218 and 743-854. Epitopes outside the regions mutated in the B.1.351 and B.1.1.7 variants were reportedly recognized by nearly half of the unique spike-specific TCRs.

In light of the paper, this sample's time point label describes: baseline before first vaccination. The vaccinee samples were drawn from two UK trials, COV001 and COV002, one of which was a single-blind randomized controlled phase 2/3 trial testing AZD1222 (ChAdOx1 nCoV-19) in healthy adults. For TCRbeta chain sequencing, PBMC samples were collected from trial participants at day 0 and at day 28 after the second dose. The CDR3 regions of human TCRbeta chains were analyzed by immunosequencing. Per the authors' processing: Repertoire TCRs were matched against a reference library of SARS-CoV-2-specific TCRs generated with the MIRA antigen-specificity platform. Breadth was defined as the fraction of unique TCRs that were SARS-CoV-2-associated. Depth was defined as the fraction of total T cells that were SARS-CoV-2-associated. Using the MIRA data, each spike-specific TCR was assigned both to the spike region to which the TCR was reactive and to a CD4 or CD8 class. Log10-transformed breadth and depth values were compared by one-way ANOVA with Sidak's multiple comparisons tests. Sourced from immuneACCESS, this table was stored by TCRdb with only in-frame sequences that have V and J called. A share of the clones is absent; for the studies checked, an unresolved V gene accounts for under half, and the remainder has no known explanation. The D gene and trimming were derived from the DNA, and the V and J assignments and clone size from that table. The sample profile shows over 60,000 clones; more than 75% of them were found once. The leading ten clones occupy more than 20% of the sample.

This TCR came from an adult in good health. Sequenced here: peripheral blood, sampled on day 0 of AZD1222 vaccination.

The CDR3 protein sequence reads: CASRPDTLREYSNQPQHF. The bases read TGTGCCAGCAGGCCAGACACCCTGAGGGAGTATAGCAATCAGCCCCAGCATTTT. The V and J segments used are TRBV6-4 and TRBJ1-5, with no D gene named confidently. Trimming costs V 6 bases and J 0 bases, and their ends lie 21 bases apart. The CDR3 measures 18 amino acids from cysteine to phenylalanine. CDR3 DNA is the only sequence kept; it has 54 bases, read in frame from the first base. The germline V gene yields MRHNA for CDR1 and SNTAGT for CDR2.